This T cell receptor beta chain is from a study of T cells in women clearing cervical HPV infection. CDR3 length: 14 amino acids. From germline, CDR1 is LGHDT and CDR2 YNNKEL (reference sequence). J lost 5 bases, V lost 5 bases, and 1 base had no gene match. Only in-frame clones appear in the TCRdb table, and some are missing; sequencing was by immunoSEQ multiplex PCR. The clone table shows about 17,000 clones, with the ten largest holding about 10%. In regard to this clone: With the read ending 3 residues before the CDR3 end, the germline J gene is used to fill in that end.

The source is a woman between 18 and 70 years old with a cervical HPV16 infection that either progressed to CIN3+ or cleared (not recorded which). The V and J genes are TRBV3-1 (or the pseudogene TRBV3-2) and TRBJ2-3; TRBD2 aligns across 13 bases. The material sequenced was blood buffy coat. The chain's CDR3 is CASSWTSGRDTQYF. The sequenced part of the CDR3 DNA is TGTGCCAGCAGCTGGACTAGCGGGAGAGATACG.